These 23 T cell receptor beta chains came from one sample sequenced in a study of blood T cell repertoires in COVID-19. Measured with immunoSEQ multiplex PCR; TCRdb has only the in-frame clones, and not every one. The sample consists of 130,000 or so clones, about 80% of them appearing once. Sequencing input: peripheral blood. All receptors come from a human donor in a cohort sampled during active COVID-19.

The chain employs TRBV11-2 and TRBJ1-1; no clear D gene. The germline gives CDR1 SGHAT, CDR2 FQNNGV. Trimming stripped 2 bases from V and 1 base from J, with 11 bases between. The CDR3 consists of 15 residues. As DNA, the CDR3 is TGTGCCAGCAGCTTATATAGTAGTTCGAACACTGAAGCTTTCTTT. It codes for CASSLYSSSNTEAFF.

The chain carries TRBV6-6 and TRBJ2-7; TRBD1 agrees at 9 bases. CDR1 is MNHNY, CDR2 SVGAGI, per germline (reference sequence). Unmatched junction bases numbered 8, after V lost 6 bases and J lost 5 bases. The CDR3 totals 14 residues. The CDR3 protein is CASSPGQGYNEQYF. The CDR3 nucleotides read TGTGCCAGCAGCCCGGGACAGGGATATAACGAGCAGTACTTC.

This chain links TRBV2 with TRBJ2-1; D is ambiguous. The CDR3 is 12 residues long. Trimming removed 6 bases from V and 7 bases from J, with 10 bases in between. CDR1 SNHLY and CDR2 FYNNEI come from the germline V gene. Here the CDR3 DNA reads TGTGCCAGCAGGAGTAATAGAAATGAGCAGTTCTTC. Residues: CASRSNRNEQFF. Full variable domain (outside the CDR3, taken from reference TRBV2 and TRBJ2-1): EPEVTQTPSHQVTQMGQEVILRCVPISNHLYFYWYRQILGQKVEFLVSFYNNEISEKSEIFDDQFSVERPDGSNFTLKIRSTKLEDSAMYFCASRSNRNEQFFGPGTRLTVL.

V and J are TRBV29-1 and TRBJ1-1; no reliable D call. CDR1 is SQVTM and CDR2 is ANQGSEA in the germline V gene. V was trimmed by 4 bases and J by 1 base, leaving 13 bases between them. The CDR3 contains 14 residues. CDR3 sequence: CSVGETYGNTEAFF. Written as DNA, the CDR3 is TGCAGCGTTGGGGAGACTTATGGGAACACTGAAGCTTTCTTT.

This clone was seen a few times. The chain links TRBV19 to TRBJ1-4, with a tentative D call TRBD1 (5 bases). Germline loops: CDR1 LNHDA, CDR2 SQIVND (reference sequence). Trimming stripped 7 bases from V and 1 base from J, with 13 bases between. The CDR3 runs to 15 residues. This chain's CDR3 is CASKQRGVTNEKLFF. Written as DNA, the CDR3 is TGTGCCAGTAAACAACGGGGGGTAACTAATGAAAAACTGTTTTTT.

The chain carries TRBV9 and TRBJ1-4; the D gene is possibly TRBD1 (5 bases). CDR1 is SGDLS, CDR2 YYNGEE, per germline. The V end was cut by 4 bases, the J end by 4 bases, with 8 bases between. CDR3 size: 13 residues. CDR3 nucleotide sequence: TGTGCCAGCAGCAACCAGGGTAATGAAAAACTGTTTTTT. Amino acid sequence: CASSNQGNEKLFF.

This sequence joins TRBV27 and TRBJ1-1; possible D gene TRBD1, 5 bases. Between the trimmed V and J ends, which lost 2 bases and 2 bases, there was a span of 12 bases. The CDR3 covers 15 residues. Germline lookup yields CDR1 MNHEY and CDR2 SMNVEV (reference sequence). The CDR3 reads CASSLKTAINTEAFF. The CDR3 bases are TGTGCCAGCAGTTTAAAGACAGCTATTAACACTGAAGCTTTCTTT.

The chain uses TRBV7-3 and TRBJ2-1, with D possibly matching TRBD2 (5 bases). V was pared by 1 base and J by 7 bases, with 17 bases between. This CDR3 comprises 16 residues. Germline CDR1 is SGHTA and CDR2 is FQGTGA. The CDR3 sequence: CASSLRSRVVSNEQFF. The CDR3 bases are TGTGCCAGCAGCTTAAGATCGCGGGTAGTCAGTAATGAGCAGTTCTTC.

The chain uses TRBV19 and TRBJ1-1, with D perhaps TRBD1 (6 bases). V was pared by 6 bases and J by 2 bases, with 10 bases between. The CDR3 covers 13 residues. Germline CDR1 and CDR2: LNHDA and SQIVND (reference sequence). CDR3 protein: CASREQGNTEAFF. The DNA of the CDR3 is TGTGCCAGTAGAGAACAGGGTAACACTGAAGCTTTCTTT.

This chain joins TRBV6-5 and TRBJ2-7, with TRBD1 identical over 7 bases. With V trimmed by 6 bases and J by 2 bases, 10 bases remained unmatched. The V gene's germline CDR1 is MNHEY and CDR2 SVGAGI. This CDR3 spans 15 amino acids. DNA for the CDR3: TGTGCCAGCAGGATCGCCGGGGACAGAACCTACGAGCAGTACTTC. Its protein product is CASRIAGDRTYEQYF.

The chain employs TRBV27 and TRBJ2-3; the match to TRBD2 covers 13 bases. V was pared by 5 bases and J by 1 base, with 9 bases of the junction left unmatched. This CDR3 comprises 18 residues. Germline CDR1 and CDR2: MNHEY and SMNVEV (reference sequence). CDR3 DNA: TGTGCCAGCAGTACCAGGACTAGCGGGAGTGTCGGCACAGATACGCAGTATTTT. This gives the protein CASSTRTSGSVGTDTQYF.

This rearrangement joins TRBV7-2 to TRBJ1-5; 8 bases agree with TRBD1. Germline trimming cut 4 bases from V and 8 bases from J; bases unmatched to any gene: 7. The CDR3 extends over 14 amino acids. The germline V gene encodes CDR1 SGHTA and CDR2 FQGNSA. The DNA for the CDR3 is TGTGCCAGCAGCTATACAGGGGGTCTTGAGCCCCAGCATTTT. It is translated as CASSYTGGLEPQHF.

This chain uses TRBV5-1 with TRBJ1-1; TRBD1 matches at 8 bases. The CDR3 is 15 residues long. Germline lookup yields CDR1 SGHRS and CDR2 YFSETQ. V was pared by 1 base and J by 0 bases, with 2 bases of the junction left unmatched. The CDR3 sequence: CASSLQGAVNTEAFF. CDR3 DNA: TGCGCCAGCAGCTTGCAGGGGGCGGTGAACACTGAAGCTTTCTTT.

The rearrangement links TRBV19 to TRBJ1-2, with 7 bases lining up with TRBD1. CDR1 is LNHDA, CDR2 SQIVND, per germline (reference sequence). The length of the CDR3 is 14 residues. J gave up 5 bases and V 3 bases, and 6 bases lay outside the gene matches. The chain's CDR3 is CASSIGTAPYGYTF. The CDR3 DNA reads TGTGCCAGTAGTATCGGGACAGCTCCGTATGGCTACACCTTC.

The rearrangement uses TRBV6-6 and TRBJ1-1; D gene uncertain. V gave up 2 bases and J gave up 3 bases, with 10 bases separating them. The CDR3 has 14 amino acids. CDR1 is MNHNY, CDR2 SVGAGI, per germline (reference sequence). CDR3 amino acids: CASSYIQPDTEAFF. The CDR3 region has the DNA TGTGCCAGCAGTTACATCCAACCGGACACTGAAGCTTTCTTT.

V usage is TRBV18 and J usage is TRBJ2-1, with 11 bases identical to TRBD2. Looked up from germline, CDR1 is KGHSH and CDR2 is LQKENI. The CDR3 loop spans 15 amino acids. Trimming cost V 6 bases and J 9 bases; bases outside gene matches: 10. In nucleotides, the CDR3 is TGTGCCAGCTCCGACCTGACTAGCGGGATGGGTGAGCAGTTCTTC. Translation: CASSDLTSGMGEQFF.

The chain is built from TRBV4-3 and TRBJ1-4, with D maybe TRBD1 (6 bases). The germline gives CDR1 LGHNA, CDR2 YSLEER. The CDR3 length is 17 residues. Trimming pared 0 bases from V and 4 bases from J, leaving 15 bases between. DNA of the CDR3: TGCGCCAGCAGCCAAGATCCGCAGGGGCTGGGTAATGAAAAACTGTTTTTT. Translated: CASSQDPQGLGNEKLFF.

The chain joins TRBV23-1 to TRBJ1-3; D remains ambiguous. TRBV23-1 is classed as an ORF, of uncertain function. The CDR3 loop spans 17 amino acids. V was pared by 0 bases and J by 1 base, with 13 bases between. CDR3 loop: CASSQSPLPGSGNTIYF. For the CDR3, the DNA is TGCGCCAGCAGTCAATCGCCCCTGCCGGGGTCTGGAAACACCATATATTTT.

The chain recombines TRBV10-3 with TRBJ2-3; D is unclear. CDR3 length equals 14 residues. V lost 3 bases to trimming and J lost 3 bases, with 10 bases between them. CDR1 is ENHRY, CDR2 SYGVKD, per germline. CDR3 in DNA: TGTGCCATCAGTGACCCTGTGGCAACAGATACGCAGTATTTT. This codes for CAISDPVATDTQYF.

The sample holds many counts of this clone. The chain couples TRBV19 to TRBJ2-7, with 9 nucleotides matching TRBD1. CDR1 and CDR2 (germline): LNHDA, SQIVND (reference sequence). The CDR3 spans 16 residues. The junction had 10 bases not matched to a gene; V was cut back by 5 bases and J by 2 bases. The DNA of the CDR3 is TGTGCCAGTAGTCCCGGGACAGGGAAACTCACCTACGAGCAGTACTTC. Translation gives CASSPGTGKLTYEQYF.

The gene calls are TRBV14 and TRBJ1-2; D might be TRBD1 (6 bases). Trimming cost V 7 bases and J 0 bases, with 9 bases left between them. The length of the CDR3 is 13 residues. CDR1 is SGHDN, CDR2 FVKESK, per germline. CDR3 sequence reads: CASNKGANYGYTF. DNA for the CDR3: TGTGCCAGCAATAAGGGGGCTAACTATGGCTACACCTTC.

This clone was seen a few times. DNA of the CDR3: TGTGCCAGCAGACCGGGACTCAATAGCAATCAGCCCCAGCATTTT. It translates to CASRPGLNSNQPQHF. V usage is TRBV2 and J usage is TRBJ1-5; D is perhaps TRBD1 (5 bases). V lost 6 bases and J lost 0, with 12 bases in between. In germline, CDR1 is SNHLY, CDR2 FYNNEI. The CDR3 consists of 15 residues.

This clone occurred once. The chain has TRBV7-2 and TRBJ2-7; D is perhaps TRBD2 (7 bases). Trimming took 5 bases from V and 11 from J, leaving 22 bases between them. The CDR3 consists of 14 residues. Germline V lookup: CDR1 SGHTA, CDR2 FQGNSA. Here the CDR3 reads CASSRGLAELLKYF. The CDR3 region has the DNA TGTGCCAGCAGCCGGGGGCTAGCGGAGTTACTAAAGTACTTC.